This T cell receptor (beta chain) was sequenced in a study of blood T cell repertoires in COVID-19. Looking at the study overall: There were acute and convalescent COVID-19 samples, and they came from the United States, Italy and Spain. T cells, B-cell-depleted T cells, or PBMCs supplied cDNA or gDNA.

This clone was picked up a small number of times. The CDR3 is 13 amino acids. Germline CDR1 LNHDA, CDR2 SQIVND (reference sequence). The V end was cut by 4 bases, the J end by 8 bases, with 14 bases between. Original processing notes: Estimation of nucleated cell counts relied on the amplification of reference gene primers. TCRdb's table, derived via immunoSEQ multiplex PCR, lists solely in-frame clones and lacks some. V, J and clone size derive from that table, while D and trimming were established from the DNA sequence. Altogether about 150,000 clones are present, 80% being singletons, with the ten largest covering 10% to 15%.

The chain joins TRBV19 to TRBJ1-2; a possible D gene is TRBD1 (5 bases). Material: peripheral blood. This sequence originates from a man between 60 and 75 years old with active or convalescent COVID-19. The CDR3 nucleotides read TGTGCCAGTAGTACGCTCTCCAGGGAAGGCTACACCTTC. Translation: CASSTLSREGYTF.